The 29 T cell receptor beta chains listed next were all sequenced from one sample in a study of T cells expressing NK-cell markers. TCRdb processed the 5' RACE reads again and assigns one entry to each CDR3 protein, with no DNA. Its listing shows 300,000 to 500,000 distinct CDR3 sequences. Sequenced material: blood T cells: a sorted CD56 or NKG2C T cell subset, CD4+ or CD8+ T cells, or bulk PBMC T cells (not recorded which). Source of these receptors: a woman aged 45 to 65 in good health.

The chain uses TRBV4-2 and TRBJ2-5; without DNA, the TCRdb call of TRBD2 cannot be checked. The germline CDR1 and CDR2 sequences are LGHNA and YNFKEQ. This CDR3 region has 16 residues. CDR3 protein: CASSPRAGGFQETQYF.

The chain uses TRBV5-1 and TRBJ2-7; TCRdb outputs TRBD1, but without DNA this stays unchecked. CDR1 is SGHRS and CDR2 is YFSETQ in the germline V gene. CDR3 length equals 14 residues. CDR3: CASSQPLRGPEQYF.

The J gene is TRBJ2-5, the V gene TRBV5-5; TCRdb returns TRBD2, unconfirmable since there is no DNA. Germline V CDR1 and CDR2: SGHKS, YYEKEE (reference sequence). The CDR3 is 17 residues long. The CDR3 protein is CASSLTPLADLQETQYF. Variable domain in full (rest from reference TRBV5-5 and TRBJ2-5): DAGVTQSPTHLIKTRGQQVTLRCSPISGHKSVSWYQQVLGQGPQFIFQYYEKEERGRGNFPDRFSARQFPNYSSELNVNALLLGDSALYLCASSLTPLADLQETQYFGPGTRLLVL.

The chain employs TRBV5-1 and TRBJ2-7; as DNA is missing, the TRBD1 call by TCRdb cannot be tested. The CDR3 extends over 12 amino acids. The germline V gene encodes CDR1 SGHRS and CDR2 YFSETQ. CDR3 in amino acids: CASSWWGIEQYF.

The chain couples TRBV5-6 to TRBJ1-5; TCRdb returns TRBD1, unconfirmable since there is no DNA. CDR1 and CDR2 from the germline V gene are SGHDT and YYEEEE. The length of the CDR3 is 15 residues. The CDR3 sequence: CASSLLEDTYQPQHF.

The chain couples TRBV11-3 to TRBJ2-1; the TCRdb call, TRBD2, lacks DNA for checking. Per germline, CDR1 SGHNT and CDR2 YENEEA. This CDR3 is 17 amino acids long. CDR3: CASSWSGTSSGANERFF.

The J gene is TRBJ2-1, the V gene TRBV4-1. Germline CDR1 reads MGHRA; CDR2 reads YSYEKL. The CDR3 length is 14 residues. This CDR3 reads CASSQDHFVDEQFF.

This chain joins TRBV12-3 or TRBV12-4 and TRBJ2-3. The CDR3 runs 11 residues. CDR3 region: CASSFLYTQYF.

The chain joins TRBV24-1 to TRBJ2-1; TCRdb names TRBD2, which stays unverified in the absence of DNA. This CDR3 comprises 13 residues. Germline assignment: CDR1 KGHDR and CDR2 SFDVKD. The CDR3 sequence: CATNRASGHEQFF.

The chain is built from TRBV15 and TRBJ1-4. The CDR3 has 16 residues. The germline gives CDR1 LNHNV, CDR2 YYDKDF (reference sequence). This CDR3 is CATSREIGGINEKLFF.

The chain couples TRBV20-1 to TRBJ1-4. The CDR3 covers 11 residues. In germline, CDR1 is DFQATT, CDR2 SNEGSKA (reference sequence). CDR3: CSADLREKLFF.

V is TRBV9 and J is TRBJ2-1; the D gene TCRdb calls, TRBD2, cannot be checked with no DNA. The germline V gene encodes CDR1 SGDLS and CDR2 YYNGEE. The CDR3 spans 14 residues. This CDR3 reads CASSAMGSYNEQFF.

The chain employs TRBV3-1 and TRBJ2-4; without DNA, the TCRdb call of TRBD2 cannot be checked. The CDR3 runs 16 residues. Germline V gene data show CDR1 as LGHDT and CDR2 as YNNKEL (reference sequence). CDR3 in amino acids: CASSFRLAGGPGIQYF. Variable domain in full (rest from reference TRBV3-1 and TRBJ2-4): DTAVSQTPKYLVTQMGNDKSIKCEQNLGHDTMYWYKQDSKKFLKIMFSYNNKELIINETVPNRFSPKSPDKAHLNLHINSLELGDSAVYFCASSFRLAGGPGIQYFGAGTRLSVL.

V usage is TRBV7-9 and J usage is TRBJ1-6; TCRdb selects TRBD1, and the lack of DNA leaves this call unchecked. This CDR3 spans 18 amino acids. Per germline, CDR1 SEHNR and CDR2 FQNEAQ (reference sequence). The CDR3 reads CASSLDQGSSAYNSPLHF.

CDR3 region: CASSDEVASGGRGELFF. The chain joins TRBV7-3 to TRBJ2-2; TCRdb's assignment of TRBD2 cannot be checked, as there is no DNA. CDR1 SGHTA and CDR2 FQGTGA come from the germline V gene. This CDR3 comprises 17 residues.

The chain is built from TRBV12-3 or TRBV12-4 and TRBJ2-3; TCRdb's D call, TRBD1, is unchecked because there is no DNA. The CDR3 is 14 residues long. The CDR3 sequence: CASSTVAARGPQYF.

The J gene is TRBJ2-5, the V gene TRBV20-1; TCRdb calls TRBD1, which cannot be checked without DNA. Germline CDR1 and CDR2: DFQATT and SNEGSKA (reference sequence). The CDR3 is 16 amino acids. The CDR3 region is CSARDSLQAFQETQYF.

The chain has TRBV10-2 and TRBJ2-2; the TCRdb call, TRBD1, lacks DNA for checking. This CDR3 has 12 amino acids. Looked up from germline, CDR1 is WSHSY and CDR2 is SAAADI. CDR3 residues: CASIAGTGELFF.

The CDR3 reads CASSSGLFDEQFF. This chain links TRBV2 with TRBJ2-1; TCRdb's assignment of TRBD2 cannot be checked, as there is no DNA. Germline values: CDR1 SNHLY, CDR2 FYNNEI. The CDR3 totals 13 residues.

This chain uses TRBV10-2 with TRBJ2-2; the TCRdb call, TRBD1, lacks DNA for checking. Germline V gene sequence: CDR1 WSHSY, CDR2 SAAADI. The length of the CDR3 is 15 residues. Here the CDR3 reads CASSDYGGETGELFF.

V usage is TRBV12-3 or TRBV12-4 and J usage is TRBJ2-1; TCRdb returns TRBD1, unconfirmable since there is no DNA. The CDR3 runs to 15 residues. This CDR3 reads CASSPGQGGFNEQFF.

The chain recombines TRBV12-3 or TRBV12-4 with TRBJ2-2. CDR3 size: 16 residues. The CDR3 protein is CASSFGQPMNTGELFF.

The chain is built from TRBV6-5 and TRBJ1-2; TCRdb returns TRBD1, unconfirmable since there is no DNA. Per germline, CDR1 MNHEY and CDR2 SVGAGI. CDR3 size: 15 residues. CDR3 sequence: CASRLGQLPNYGYTF.

J is TRBJ2-5 and V is TRBV15; with no DNA, the TCRdb D assignment of TRBD1 cannot be verified. This CDR3 has 16 residues. Germline CDR1 reads LNHNV; CDR2 reads YYDKDF (reference sequence). The CDR3 sequence: CATSRDGTKVPETQYF.

This chain uses TRBV30 with TRBJ2-5; TCRdb reports TRBD1, a call that lacks DNA to check it against. From germline, CDR1 is GTSNPN and CDR2 SVGIG (reference sequence). The CDR3 contains 18 residues. The CDR3 sequence: CAWSVPKRQGSHQETQYF.

The CDR3 sequence: CASSLEQGRYNEQFF. The J gene is TRBJ2-1, the V gene TRBV5-1; absent DNA, TCRdb's TRBD1 call cannot be checked. The CDR3 consists of 15 residues. Germline loops: CDR1 SGHRS, CDR2 YFSETQ. Based on the CDR3 plus reference TRBV5-1 and TRBJ2-1, the full variable domain is KAGVTQTPRYLIKTRGQQVTLSCSPISGHRSVSWYQQTPGQGLQFLFEYFSETQRNKGNFPGRFSGRQFSNSRSEMNVSTLELGDSALYLCASSLEQGRYNEQFFGPGTRLTVL.

This rearrangement joins TRBV20-1 to TRBJ1-4. CDR1 is DFQATT, CDR2 SNEGSKA, per germline (reference sequence). The CDR3 has 16 residues. The CDR3 is CSAREGPALWNEKLFF.

J is TRBJ2-1 and V is TRBV20-1. Germline V gene sequence: CDR1 DFQATT, CDR2 SNEGSKA (reference sequence). The CDR3 contains 14 residues. CDR3: CSASILALDGEQFF.

The CDR3 sequence: CAISESNLAYNEQFF. V gene TRBV10-3 combines with J gene TRBJ2-1. The germline gives CDR1 ENHRY, CDR2 SYGVKD. The CDR3 runs to 15 residues.